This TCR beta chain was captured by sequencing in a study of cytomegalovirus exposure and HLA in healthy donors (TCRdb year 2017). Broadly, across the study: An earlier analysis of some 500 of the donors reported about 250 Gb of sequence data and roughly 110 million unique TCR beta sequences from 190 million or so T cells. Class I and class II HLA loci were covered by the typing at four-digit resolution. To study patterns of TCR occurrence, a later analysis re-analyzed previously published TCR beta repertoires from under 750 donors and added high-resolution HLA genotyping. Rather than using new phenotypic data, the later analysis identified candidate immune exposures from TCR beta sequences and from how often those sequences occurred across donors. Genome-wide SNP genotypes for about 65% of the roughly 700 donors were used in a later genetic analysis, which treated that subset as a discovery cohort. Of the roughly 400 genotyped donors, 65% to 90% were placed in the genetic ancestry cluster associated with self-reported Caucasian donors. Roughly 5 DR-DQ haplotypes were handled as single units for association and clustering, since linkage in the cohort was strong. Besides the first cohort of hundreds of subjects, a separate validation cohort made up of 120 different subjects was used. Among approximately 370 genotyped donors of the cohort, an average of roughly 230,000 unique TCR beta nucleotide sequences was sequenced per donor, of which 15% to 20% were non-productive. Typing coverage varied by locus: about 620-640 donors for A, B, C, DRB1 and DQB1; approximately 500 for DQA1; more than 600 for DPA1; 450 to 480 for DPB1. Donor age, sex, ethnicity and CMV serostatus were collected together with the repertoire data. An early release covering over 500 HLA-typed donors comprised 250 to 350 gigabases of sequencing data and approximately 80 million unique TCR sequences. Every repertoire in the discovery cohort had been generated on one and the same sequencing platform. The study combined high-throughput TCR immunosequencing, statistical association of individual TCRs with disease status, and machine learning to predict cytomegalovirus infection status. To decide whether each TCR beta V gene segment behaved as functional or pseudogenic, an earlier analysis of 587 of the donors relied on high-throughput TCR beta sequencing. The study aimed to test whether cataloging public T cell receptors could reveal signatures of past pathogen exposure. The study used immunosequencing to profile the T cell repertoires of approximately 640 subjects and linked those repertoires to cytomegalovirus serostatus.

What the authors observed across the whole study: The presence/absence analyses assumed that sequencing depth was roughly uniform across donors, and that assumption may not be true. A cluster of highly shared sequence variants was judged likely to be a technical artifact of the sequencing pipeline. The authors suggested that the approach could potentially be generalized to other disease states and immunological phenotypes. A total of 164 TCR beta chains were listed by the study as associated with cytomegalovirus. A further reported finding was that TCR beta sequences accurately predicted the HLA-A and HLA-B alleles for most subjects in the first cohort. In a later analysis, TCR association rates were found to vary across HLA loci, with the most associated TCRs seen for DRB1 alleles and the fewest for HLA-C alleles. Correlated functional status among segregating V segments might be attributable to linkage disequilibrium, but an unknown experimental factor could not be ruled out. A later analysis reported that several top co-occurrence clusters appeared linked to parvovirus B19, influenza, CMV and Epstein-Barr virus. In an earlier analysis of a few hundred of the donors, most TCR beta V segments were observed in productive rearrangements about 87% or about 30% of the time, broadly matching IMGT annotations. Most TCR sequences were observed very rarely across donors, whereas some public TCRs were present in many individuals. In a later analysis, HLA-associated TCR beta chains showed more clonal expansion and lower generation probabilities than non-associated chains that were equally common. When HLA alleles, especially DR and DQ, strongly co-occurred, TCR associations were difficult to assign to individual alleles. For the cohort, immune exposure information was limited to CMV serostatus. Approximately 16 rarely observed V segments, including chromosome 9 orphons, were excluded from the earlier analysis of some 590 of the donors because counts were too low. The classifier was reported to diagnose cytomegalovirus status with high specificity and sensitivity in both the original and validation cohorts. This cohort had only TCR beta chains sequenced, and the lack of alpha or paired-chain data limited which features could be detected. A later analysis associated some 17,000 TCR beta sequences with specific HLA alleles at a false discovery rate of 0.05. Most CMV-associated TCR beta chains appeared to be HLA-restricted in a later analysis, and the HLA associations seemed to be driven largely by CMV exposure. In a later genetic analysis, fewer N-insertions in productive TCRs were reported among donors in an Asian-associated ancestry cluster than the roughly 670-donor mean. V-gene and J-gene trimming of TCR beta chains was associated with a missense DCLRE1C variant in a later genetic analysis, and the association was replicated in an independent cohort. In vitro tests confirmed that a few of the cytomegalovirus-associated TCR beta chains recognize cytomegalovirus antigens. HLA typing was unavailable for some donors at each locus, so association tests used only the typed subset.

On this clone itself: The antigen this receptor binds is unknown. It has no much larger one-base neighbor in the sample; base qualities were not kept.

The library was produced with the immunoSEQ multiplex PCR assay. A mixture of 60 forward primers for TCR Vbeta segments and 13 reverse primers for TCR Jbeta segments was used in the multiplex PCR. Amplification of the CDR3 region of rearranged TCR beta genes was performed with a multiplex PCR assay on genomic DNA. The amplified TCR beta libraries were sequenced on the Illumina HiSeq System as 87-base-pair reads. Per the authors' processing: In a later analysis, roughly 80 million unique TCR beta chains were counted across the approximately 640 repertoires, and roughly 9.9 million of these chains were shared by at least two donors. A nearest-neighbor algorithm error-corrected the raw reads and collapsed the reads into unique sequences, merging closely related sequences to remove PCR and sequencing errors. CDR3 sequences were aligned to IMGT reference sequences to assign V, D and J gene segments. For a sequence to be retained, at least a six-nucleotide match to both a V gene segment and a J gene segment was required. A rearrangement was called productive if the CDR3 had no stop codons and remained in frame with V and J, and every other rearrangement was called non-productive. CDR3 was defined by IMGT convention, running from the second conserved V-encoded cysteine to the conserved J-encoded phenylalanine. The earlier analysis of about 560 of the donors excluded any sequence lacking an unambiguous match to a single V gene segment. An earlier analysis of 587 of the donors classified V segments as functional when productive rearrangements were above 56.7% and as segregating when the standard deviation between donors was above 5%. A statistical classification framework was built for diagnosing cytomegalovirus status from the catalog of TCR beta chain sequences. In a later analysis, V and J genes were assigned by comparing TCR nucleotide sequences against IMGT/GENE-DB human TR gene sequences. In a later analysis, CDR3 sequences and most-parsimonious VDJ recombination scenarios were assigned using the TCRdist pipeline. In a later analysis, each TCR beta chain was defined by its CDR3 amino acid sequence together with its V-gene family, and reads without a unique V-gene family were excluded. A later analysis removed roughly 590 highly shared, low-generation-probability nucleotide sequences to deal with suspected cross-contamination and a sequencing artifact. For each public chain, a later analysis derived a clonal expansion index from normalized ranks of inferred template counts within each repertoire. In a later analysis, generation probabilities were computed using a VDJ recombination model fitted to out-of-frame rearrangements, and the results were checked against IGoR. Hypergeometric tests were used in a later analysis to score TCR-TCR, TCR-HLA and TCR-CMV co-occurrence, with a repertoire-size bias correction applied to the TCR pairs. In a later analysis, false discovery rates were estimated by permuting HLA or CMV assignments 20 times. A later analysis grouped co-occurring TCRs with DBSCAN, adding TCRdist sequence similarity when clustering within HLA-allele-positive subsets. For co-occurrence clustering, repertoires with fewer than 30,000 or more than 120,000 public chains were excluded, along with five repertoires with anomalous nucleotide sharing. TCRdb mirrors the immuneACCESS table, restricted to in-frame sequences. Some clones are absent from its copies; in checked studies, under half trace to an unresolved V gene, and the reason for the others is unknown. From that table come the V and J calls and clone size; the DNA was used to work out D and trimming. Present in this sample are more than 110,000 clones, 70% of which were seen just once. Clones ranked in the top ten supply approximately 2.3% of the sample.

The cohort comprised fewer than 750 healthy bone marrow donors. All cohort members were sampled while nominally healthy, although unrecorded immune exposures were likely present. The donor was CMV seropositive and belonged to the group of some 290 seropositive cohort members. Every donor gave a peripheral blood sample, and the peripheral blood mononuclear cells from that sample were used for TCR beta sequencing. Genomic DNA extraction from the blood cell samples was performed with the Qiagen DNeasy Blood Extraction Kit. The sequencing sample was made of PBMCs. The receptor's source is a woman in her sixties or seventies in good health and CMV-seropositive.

The DNA sequence is TGTGCCACCTCGAGGGGCGGGGGGTACTACGAGCAGTACTTC. It encodes CATSRGGGYYEQYF. The V and J segments used are TRBV28 and TRBJ2-7, with TRBD2 identical over 8 junction bases. The CDR3 runs 14 amino acids, cysteine and phenylalanine included. Only the CDR3 DNA is retained, 42 bases long and in frame from the first base. V and J are trimmed by 10 bases and 3 bases, and the gene matches miss 11 bases of the junction. The germline V gene supplies CDR1 MDHEN and CDR2 SYDVKM.